Below, 30 T cell receptor beta chains from the same sample are listed, as sequenced in a study of cytomegalovirus exposure and HLA in healthy donors. The PCR ran on 60 Vbeta and 13 Jbeta primers. This table comes from immunoSEQ multiplex PCR, and its TCRdb copy is limited to in-frame clones, with some not included. Here the sample spans over 100,000 clones, roughly 80% being singletons. The sequencing input was PBMCs. The receptor source for this set is a man younger than 40 in good health and CMV-seropositive.

This clone turned up a few times. This rearrangement joins TRBV13 to TRBJ1-3; the D is unclear. Trimming removed 0 bases from V and 2 bases from J, with 8 bases in between. CDR3 length equals 15 residues. CDR1 PRHDT and CDR2 FYEKMQ come from the germline V gene (reference sequence). The CDR3 sequence is CASSLGLSTGNTIYF. CDR3 sequence (DNA): TGTGCCAGCAGCTTAGGCCTGAGCACTGGAAACACCATATATTTT. Based on the CDR3 plus reference TRBV13 and TRBJ1-3, the full variable domain is AAGVIQSPRHLIKEKRETATLKCYPIPRHDTVYWYQQGPGQDPQFLISFYEKMQSDKGSIPDRFSAQQFSDYHSELNMSSLELGDSALYFCASSLGLSTGNTIYFGEGSWLTVV.

V usage is TRBV7-9 and J usage is TRBJ2-1; possible D gene TRBD2, 5 bases. Trimming shortened V by 3 bases and J by 5 bases, and 5 bases separated the two germline ends. The CDR3 length is 12 residues. Germline CDR1 SEHNR, CDR2 FQNEAQ (reference sequence). CDR3 DNA sequence: TGTGCCAGCAGCTTCGGGAACAATGAGCAGTTCTTC. Translation gives CASSFGNNEQFF. Full variable domain (rest looked up from reference TRBV7-9 and TRBJ2-1): DTGVSQNPRHKITKRGQNVTFRCDPISEHNRLYWYRQTLGQGPEFLTYFQNEAQLEKSRLLSDRFSAERPKGSFSTLEIQRTEQGDSAMYLCASSFGNNEQFFGPGTRLTVL.

The chain carries TRBV19 and TRBJ2-2; D is undetermined. V was cut by 4 bases and J by 1 base, with 10 bases left in between. CDR3 length equals 15 residues. Germline assignment: CDR1 LNHDA and CDR2 SQIVND (reference sequence). CDR3 protein: CASSTPIENTGELFF. The CDR3, as DNA: TGTGCCAGTAGTACGCCTATCGAGAACACCGGGGAGCTGTTTTTT. The full variable domain, rest sourced from reference TRBV19 and TRBJ2-2, is DGGITQSPKYLFRKEGQNVTLSCEQNLNHDAMYWYRQDPGQGLRLIYYSQIVNDFQKGDIAEGYSVSREKKESFPLTVTSAQKNPTAFYLCASSTPIENTGELFFGEGSRLTVL.

The sample holds a few counts of this clone. The CDR3 spells CASRDNYEQYV. The CDR3 DNA is TGTGCCAGCAGGGACAACTACGAGCAGTACGTC. J is TRBJ2-7 and V is TRBV6-4; D possibly corresponds to TRBD1 (5 bases). The CDR3 loop spans 11 amino acids. Trimming left V 6 bases short and J 3 bases short, with 6 bases between. CDR1 is MRHNA and CDR2 is SNTAGT in the germline V gene.

The CDR3 nucleotides are TGTGCCAGTAGTCCACAGGGCTTCTATGGCTACACCTTC. It yields the protein CASSPQGFYGYTF. J is TRBJ1-2 and V is TRBV19, with D tentatively TRBD1 (6 bases). Per germline, CDR1 LNHDA and CDR2 SQIVND (reference sequence). V gave up 5 bases and J gave up 4 bases, with 11 bases separating them. The length of the CDR3 is 13 residues.

The J gene is TRBJ2-1, the V gene TRBV7-3; 8 nucleotides align to TRBD2. This CDR3 has 12 residues. J lost 10 bases, V lost 3 bases, and 2 bases had no gene match. In germline, CDR1 is SGHTA, CDR2 FQGTGA. Here the CDR3 DNA reads TGTGCCAGCAGCTTCCAGCGGGGGGAGCAGTTCTTC. It translates to CASSFQRGEQFF. Filled out from reference TRBV7-3 and TRBJ2-1, the complete variable domain reads GAGVSQTPSNKVTEKGKYVELRCDPISGHTALYWYRQSLGQGPEFLIYFQGTGAADDSGLPNDRFFAVRPEGSVSTLKIQRTERGDSAVYLCASSFQRGEQFFGPGTRLTVL.

The chain has TRBV5-1 and TRBJ2-5; D unclear. Germline V gene sequence: CDR1 SGHRS, CDR2 YFSETQ. Trimming removed 0 bases at V and 2 bases at J, with 8 bases between. This CDR3 comprises 14 residues. The CDR3 region is CASSLVARQETQYF. CDR3 coding DNA: TGCGCCAGCAGCTTGGTCGCCAGACAAGAGACCCAGTACTTC.

This sequence joins TRBV5-1 and TRBJ2-2, with TRBD2 matching 7 bases. The ends lost 2 bases at V and 4 bases at J; junction bases unmatched: 8. The CDR3 is made up of 16 amino acids. Per germline, CDR1 SGHRS and CDR2 YFSETQ. The CDR3 sequence is CASSFLAANPTGELFF. Written as DNA, the CDR3 is TGCGCCAGCAGCTTTCTAGCGGCCAACCCCACCGGGGAGCTGTTTTTT.

This chain joins TRBV19 and TRBJ1-1, with TRBD1 matching over 7 bases. The germline V gene encodes CDR1 LNHDA and CDR2 SQIVND (reference sequence). The CDR3 sequence is 16 residues long. Losses at the gene ends were 5 bases for V and 4 bases for J; bases not matched to a gene: 13. CDR3 DNA sequence: TGTGCCAGTAGTTTCCGAACAGGGGATAAACCCACTGAAGCTTTCTTT. This translates into CASSFRTGDKPTEAFF.

This rearrangement joins TRBV21-1 to TRBJ2-7; the D call of TRBD2 is as the table states it, not checked on the DNA. TRBV21-1 is flagged as a pseudogene. CDR3 length equals 16 residues. CDR3 in amino acids: CASSKVFEREGYEQYV. Written as DNA, the CDR3 is TGTGCCAGCAGCAAAGTATTTGAGCGGGAGGGCTACGAGCAGTACGTC.

In DNA form, the CDR3 reads TGTGCCATCAAGGCGGGGGGAGATACGCAGTATTTT. As protein: CAIKAGGDTQYF. The chain recombines TRBV10-3 with TRBJ2-3, with 8 nucleotides matching TRBD2. Germline values: CDR1 ENHRY, CDR2 SYGVKD. This CDR3 is built from 12 residues. J lost 5 bases, V lost 7 bases, and 2 bases had no gene match.

The V call is TRBV15, the J call TRBJ2-3; 11 positions match TRBD2. The germline gives CDR1 LNHNV, CDR2 YYDKDF (reference sequence). Trimming at V came to 3 bases and at J to 2 bases, leaving 4 bases not matched to a gene. The CDR3 length is 16 residues. CDR3: CATSRQLAGATDTQYF. The CDR3 region has the DNA TGTGCCACCAGCAGGCAACTAGCGGGGGCCACAGATACGCAGTATTTT.

The gene calls are TRBV15 and TRBJ2-7; 7 nucleotides line up with TRBD2. The CDR3 runs 17 residues. V lost 0 bases, J lost 0 bases, and 8 bases stayed unmatched. Germline V lookup: CDR1 LNHNV, CDR2 YYDKDF (reference sequence). The CDR3 DNA sequence: TGTGCCACCAGCAGAGATTTAGCGGGTGCGAGCTCCTACGAGCAGTACGTC. The encoded protein is CATSRDLAGASSYEQYV.

This chain uses TRBV10-3 with TRBJ2-3, with 9 bases identical to TRBD2. Per the germline V gene, CDR1 is ENHRY and CDR2 is SYGVKD. The CDR3 consists of 16 residues. With 1 base clipped from V and 3 bases from J, the junction kept 5 bases outside the gene matches. The CDR3 DNA sequence: TGTGCCATCAGTGAGTTCGCTAGCGGGGTGACAGATACGCAGTATTTT. Translation gives CAISEFASGVTDTQYF.

This clone was seen just once. CDR3 residues: CASSLGQGLHEQYV. CDR3 nucleotides: TGTGCCAGCAGCTTGGGACAGGGCCTTCACGAGCAGTACGTC. The chain joins TRBV14 to TRBJ2-7; 9 bases align to TRBD1. CDR1 is SGHDN and CDR2 is FVKESK in the germline V gene. With 5 bases clipped from V and 5 bases from J, the junction kept 7 bases outside the gene matches. The CDR3 extends over 14 amino acids.

The chain links TRBV2 to TRBJ2-5; TRBD1 matches 9 bases. CDR3 length: 17 amino acids. Unmatched junction bases numbered 15, after V lost 8 bases and J lost 2 bases. The germline V gene has CDR1 SNHLY and CDR2 FYNNEI. CDR3 region: CASGNYRGLTIQETQYF. CDR3 coding DNA: TGTGCCAGCGGAAATTACAGGGGGCTCACGATTCAAGAGACCCAGTACTTC.

The rearrangement joins TRBV11-1 to TRBJ2-3, with a tentative D call TRBD2 (7 bases). The CDR3 runs to 16 residues. CDR1 and CDR2 (germline): SGHAT, FQDESV (reference sequence). V lost 9 bases and J 0 bases, leaving 19 bases between the germline ends. Here the CDR3 DNA reads TGTGCCAGTACACTTTTCGGGGGGCCCAGCACAGATACGCAGTATTTT. Translating it yields CASTLFGGPSTDTQYF.

As to this clone: Sequence at one end of the junction differs from germline and may be a read error. V usage is TRBV7-9 and J usage is TRBJ1-4; 7 bases line up with TRBD1. The V gene's germline CDR1 is SEHNR and CDR2 FQNEAQ (reference sequence). This CDR3 is built from 16 residues. In DNA form, the CDR3 reads TGTTCCAGCAGCCCGCTGGCAGGGGGGACTAATGAAAAACTGTTTTTT. This codes for CSSSPLAGGTNEKLFF.

The J gene is TRBJ2-5, the V gene TRBV10-3; TRBD2 agrees at 10 bases. The CDR3 is 16 amino acids. CDR1 ENHRY and CDR2 SYGVKD come from the germline V gene. Trimming took 5 bases from V and 5 from J; bases not matched to a gene: 11. The DNA for the CDR3 is TGTGCCATCAGTCATTCAGCGGGGGGGCCGGGTGAGACCCAGTACTTC. Its translation is CAISHSAGGPGETQYF.

The rearrangement joins TRBV4-1 to TRBJ2-2; TRBD1 might be the D (6 bases). The germline V gene encodes CDR1 MGHRA and CDR2 YSYEKL. V lost 8 bases and J lost 0, with 16 bases in between. The CDR3 consists of 16 residues. The CDR3 DNA sequence: TGCGCCAGCTCCCCAAACAGGGTGACGAACACCGGGGAGCTGTTTTTT. Translating it yields CASSPNRVTNTGELFF.

The V gene is TRBV5-1, the J gene TRBJ2-3; TRBD2 matches 9 bases. CDR1 and CDR2 from the germline V gene are SGHRS and YFSETQ. The V gene end was trimmed by 3 bases and the J gene end by 3 bases; junction bases not matched to a gene: 8. The CDR3 extends over 16 amino acids. The CDR3 sequence: CASSSGAGGKTDTQYF. The CDR3 DNA sequence: TGCGCCAGCAGCTCGGGAGCGGGGGGTAAAACAGATACGCAGTATTTT.

The J gene is TRBJ2-7, the V gene TRBV11-2; the match to TRBD2 covers 16 bases. CDR1 SGHAT and CDR2 FQNNGV come from the germline V gene. There are 19 residues in the CDR3. Unmatched junction bases numbered 12, after V lost 4 bases and J lost 3 bases. The CDR3 is CASSSDYSGTSGRDYEQYV. The CDR3 nucleotides read TGTGCCAGCAGCTCAGACTACTCCGGGACTAGCGGGAGGGACTACGAGCAGTACGTC.

The chain combines TRBV5-1 with TRBJ2-3, with 9 bases that match TRBD1. Trimming took 3 bases from V and 1 from J; bases not matched to a gene: 3. Germline lookup yields CDR1 SGHRS and CDR2 YFSETQ. The CDR3 is made up of 15 amino acids. The CDR3 bases are TGCGCCAGCAGCTCACAGGGGGCTGGCACAGATACGCAGTATTTT. This sequence encodes CASSSQGAGTDTQYF.

J is TRBJ2-7 and V is TRBV5-1; the match to TRBD1 covers 9 bases. V lost 0 bases to trimming and J lost 2 bases; unmatched junction nucleotides: 6. Per the germline V gene, CDR1 is SGHRS and CDR2 is YFSETQ. This CDR3 spans 16 amino acids. CDR3 amino acids: CASSLGGQGKPYEQYF. The CDR3 DNA sequence: TGCGCCAGCAGCTTGGGTGGACAGGGGAAACCCTACGAGCAGTACTTC.

J is TRBJ2-5 and V is TRBV9; perhaps TRBD2 as D (5 bases). The CDR3 is made up of 15 amino acids. Trimming stripped 4 bases from V and 4 bases from J, with 17 bases between. Germline V gives CDR1 SGDLS, CDR2 YYNGEE. CDR3 loop: CASSPSSGLIETQYF. The DNA of the CDR3 is TGTGCCAGCAGCCCTTCGTCAGGACTGATAGAGACCCAGTACTTC.

This CDR3 reads CASSSRRGSNYGYTF. CDR3 coding DNA: TGTGCCAGCAGTTCCCGAAGGGGGTCTAACTATGGCTACACCTTC. The rearrangement uses TRBV27 and TRBJ1-2; D is perhaps TRBD1 (6 bases). The V gene's germline CDR1 is MNHEY and CDR2 SMNVEV (reference sequence). Trimming took off 4 bases at V and 0 bases at J, with 12 bases between the two ends. The CDR3 consists of 15 residues.

CDR3 amino acids: CATSKLNTEAFF. The CDR3 region has the DNA TGTGCCACCTCTAAGTTGAACACTGAAGCTTTCTTT. The rearrangement uses TRBV6-6 and TRBJ1-1, with unresolved D. V lost 10 bases, J lost 0 bases, and 9 bases lay in between. Looked up from germline, CDR1 is MNHNY and CDR2 is SVGAGI (reference sequence). The CDR3 contains 12 residues.

The rearrangement uses TRBV29-1 and TRBJ2-5, with 8 bases lining up with TRBD2. The CDR3 extends over 13 amino acids. Germline-derived CDR1 and CDR2 are SQVTM and ANQGSEA. With V trimmed by 6 bases and J by 4 bases, 7 bases remained unmatched. For the CDR3, the DNA is TGCAGCGTCAATAGCGGGGCTCCAGAGACCCAGTACTTC. Its translation is CSVNSGAPETQYF.

CDR3: CASSLGHNTGNTIYF. CDR3 bases: TGTGCCAGCAGCTTGGGCCATAACACTGGAAACACCATATATTTT. The rearrangement uses TRBV7-9 and TRBJ1-3; D uncertain. This CDR3 comprises 15 residues. V lost 3 bases, J lost 2 bases, and 11 bases lay in between. Per germline, CDR1 SEHNR and CDR2 FQNEAQ (reference sequence).

The chain combines TRBV10-3 with TRBJ1-2; D gene unclear. The germline V and J ends were trimmed by 1 base and 8 bases, with 17 bases remaining between them. In germline, CDR1 is ENHRY, CDR2 SYGVKD. The CDR3 has 15 amino acids. The CDR3 is CAISELNLGLRGYTF. As DNA, the CDR3 is TGTGCCATCAGTGAGTTAAATCTGGGCCTAAGGGGCTACACCTTC.